This record looks at one T cell receptor (beta chain) sequence and its context. The antigen this receptor binds is unknown. Per-nucleotide qualities are absent, and no much larger clonotype sits a single base away. The CDR3 goes from the cysteine to the phenylalanine over 16 residues. Solely the CDR3 DNA is kept, with 48 bases framed from the first base. CDR1 and CDR2 (SGHVS, FQNEAQ) derive from the germline V gene. V lost 0 bases and J lost 0 bases; the stretch between them is 11 bases long. To demonstrate the VDJtools post-analysis software, the study profiled TCR beta repertoires from the peripheral blood of about a dozen young patients with multiple sclerosis. The multiple sclerosis patients were children and adolescents between roughly 6 and 17 years of age. This specimen comes from a study of post-analysis software for immune sequencing data (dated by TCRdb to about 2015). Background on the whole study: Relapsing-remitting, secondary progressive and progressive-relapsing multiple sclerosis were recorded as disease courses, and subtype annotation was lacking for some patients. A subset of samples was prepared in parallel using single-end sample barcoding, then pooled and co-amplified after Illumina adapter ligation. Patient repertoires were compared against about a dozen previously published healthy control repertoires from donors aged roughly 6 to 25 years. Broader findings and caveats from the paper: Normalized Chao1 diversity was significantly lower in multiple sclerosis patients than controls, suggesting substantial peripheral T-cell clonal expansion. Significantly higher frequencies in patients than in controls were found for about five TRBV segments, including TRBV5-6, TRBV5-1 and TRBV20-1. Direct clustering with F measure showed strong co-clustering of samples prepared in the same batch, prompting a batch-effect correction. The multiple sclerosis patient group was slightly younger than the control group.

Library prep was done by PCR. Sequenced on an Illumina HiSeq 2500. Unique molecular identifiers were incorporated into TCR beta cDNA libraries to reduce PCR and sequencing biases. Per 1 to 10 million input T cells, roughly 500,000 cDNA molecules were obtained, such that each molecule approximated one T cell. The patient libraries were prepared and sequenced with the same protocol used for the earlier healthy control dataset. Samples belonging to the same batch were prepared together, multiplexed and sequenced on a shared HiSeq lane. Per the original workflow: MIGEC was used to process the raw barcoded reads, and molecular identifier groups with only a single read were discarded before consensus assembly and CDR3 extraction. VDJtools was used for post-analysis of the clonotype tables, with diversity normalized by down-sampling every dataset to the smallest sample size. To correct batch-related cross-sample contamination, repertoire overlap clustering matched CDR3 amino acid sequences but not nucleotide sequences. TCRdb reprocessing: public reads trimmed at Q25 with fastp, clones called with MiXCR, in-frame beta chains kept. Entries that share a CDR3 protein sequence are merged under the most common genes and DNA. For this entry, the V and J calls and clone size follow TCRdb and not the study's own pipeline. Across this sample there are hundreds of thousands of distinct CDR3 sequences, with 30% seen only once. The top ten hold about 0.5% of the sample.

Sequencing input: blood. This TCR was sampled from a girl aged 10 to 17 with multiple sclerosis. The chain employs TRBV7-8 and TRBJ1-1; a tentative D match to TRBD1 spans 5 bases. CDR3 region: CASSLAPRGLNTEAFF. The DNA reads as follows: TGTGCCAGCAGCTTAGCGCCTAGGGGATTGAACACTGAAGCTTTCTTT.